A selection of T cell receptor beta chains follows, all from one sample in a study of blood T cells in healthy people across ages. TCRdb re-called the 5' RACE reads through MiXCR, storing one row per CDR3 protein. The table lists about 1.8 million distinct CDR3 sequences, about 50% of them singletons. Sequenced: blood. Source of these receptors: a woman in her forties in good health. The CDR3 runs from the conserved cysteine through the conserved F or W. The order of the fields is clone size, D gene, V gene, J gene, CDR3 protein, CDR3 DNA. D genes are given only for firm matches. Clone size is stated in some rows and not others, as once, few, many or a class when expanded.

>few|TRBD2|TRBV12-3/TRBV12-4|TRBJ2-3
CASTTSGTDTQYF
TGTGCCAGCACGACTAGCGGAACAGATACGCAGTATTTT
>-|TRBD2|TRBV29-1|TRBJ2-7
CSADGVAEGTSGGSYEQYF
TGCAGCGCGGATGGAGTGGCGGAAGGGACTAGCGGGGGCTCCTACGAGCAGTACTTC
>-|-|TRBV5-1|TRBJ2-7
CASSFRDGYEQYF
TGCGCCAGCAGCTTTCGGGACGGGTACGAGCAGTACTTC
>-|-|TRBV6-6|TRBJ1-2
CAIRDNFGQGYGYTF
TGTGCCATCAGGGATAATTTTGGGCAGGGTTATGGCTACACCTTC
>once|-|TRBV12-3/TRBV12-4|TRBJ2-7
CASSFRGPLEQYF
TGTGCCAGCAGTTTTCGGGGGCCTCTCGAGCAGTACTTC
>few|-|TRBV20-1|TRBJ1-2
CSARPDRGSDGYTF
TGCAGTGCTAGACCCGACAGAGGAAGTGATGGCTACACCTTC
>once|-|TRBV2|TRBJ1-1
CASSGAGKRMNTEAFF
TGTGCCAGCAGTGGGGCAGGGAAAAGGATGAACACTGAAGCTTTCTTT
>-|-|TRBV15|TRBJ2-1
CTTSRDRRPEQFF
TGTACCACCAGCAGAGATCGGAGACCCGAGCAGTTCTTC
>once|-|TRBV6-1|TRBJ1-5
CASSDGHRSNQPQHF
TGTGCCAGCAGTGATGGGCATCGTAGCAATCAGCCCCAGCATTTT
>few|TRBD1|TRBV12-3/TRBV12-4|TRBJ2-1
CASSLTRQGEDEQFF
TGTGCCAGCAGCCTAACCCGACAGGGGGAAGATGAGCAGTTCTTC
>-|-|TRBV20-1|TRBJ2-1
CSARGTKTGLGYNEQFF
TGCAGTGCTAGAGGCACAAAGACGGGACTCGGATACAATGAGCAGTTCTTC
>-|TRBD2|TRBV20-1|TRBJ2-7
CSASPLRSGGSYEQYF
TGCAGTGCTAGCCCGCTACGTTCGGGGGGCTCCTACGAGCAGTACTTC
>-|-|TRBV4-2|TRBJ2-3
CASSEVLGTARTQYF
TGTGCCAGCAGCGAGGTACTAGGGACGGCCCGTACGCAGTATTTT
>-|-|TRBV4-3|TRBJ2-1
CASSQDRSLSYNEQFF
TGCGCCAGCAGCCAAGATCGCAGTCTCTCCTACAATGAGCAGTTCTTC
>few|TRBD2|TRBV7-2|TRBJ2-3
CASSLRGQRGGGVSTDTQYF
TGTGCCAGCAGCTTACGTGGGCAGCGGGGGGGCGGTGTGAGCACAGATACGCAGTATTTT
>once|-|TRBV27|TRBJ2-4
CASSLWSAAGGGAKNIQYF
TGTGCCAGCAGTTTATGGTCGGCCGCCGGAGGGGGAGCCAAAAACATTCAGTACTTC
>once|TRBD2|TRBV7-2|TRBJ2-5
CASSLARSRETRYF
TGTGCCAGCAGCTTAGCCCGGTCGCGGGAGACCCGGTACTTC
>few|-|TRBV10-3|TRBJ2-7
CAISDEVFSYEQYF
TGTGCCATCAGTGATGAGGTGTTCTCCTACGAGCAGTACTTC
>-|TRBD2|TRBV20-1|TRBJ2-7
CSASPALAGGLPYEQYF
TGCAGTGCTAGTCCCGCACTAGCGGGGGGATTACCATACGAGCAGTACTTC
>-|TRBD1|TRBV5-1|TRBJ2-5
CASNTGGALETQYF
TGCGCCAGCAATACAGGGGGCGCTTTGGAGACCCAGTACTTC
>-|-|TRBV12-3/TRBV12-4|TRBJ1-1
CASRMDGGAEAFF
TGTGCCAGCAGGATGGACGGGGGGGCTGAAGCTTTCTTT
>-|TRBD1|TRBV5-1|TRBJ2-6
CASSFDRGTGSGANVLTF
TGCGCCAGCAGCTTCGACAGGGGGACCGGCTCTGGGGCCAACGTCCTGACTTTC
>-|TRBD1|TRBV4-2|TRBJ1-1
CASSQPTRGFSTEAFF
TGTGCCAGCAGCCAACCCACCAGGGGGTTTAGCACTGAAGCTTTCTTT
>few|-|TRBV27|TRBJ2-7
CASRSPGPSLHEQYF
TGTGCCAGCCGATCACCGGGGCCGTCGCTCCACGAGCAGTACTTC
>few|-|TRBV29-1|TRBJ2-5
CSVLKGETQYF
TGCAGCGTTTTGAAAGGGGAGACCCAGTACTTC
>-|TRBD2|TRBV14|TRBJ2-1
CASSQKSSGLPYNEQFF
TGTGCCAGCAGCCAAAAGTCTAGCGGACTGCCTTACAATGAGCAGTTCTTC
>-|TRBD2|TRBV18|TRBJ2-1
CASWPTSGGSGEQFF
TGTGCCAGCTGGCCGACTAGCGGGGGATCAGGAGAGCAGTTCTTC
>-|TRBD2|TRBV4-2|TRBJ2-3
CASSRTSGGRPGADTQYF
TGTGCCAGCAGCCGAACTAGCGGGGGCCGTCCCGGTGCAGATACGCAGTATTTT
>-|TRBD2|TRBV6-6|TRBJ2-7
CASIGAGGRRSEQYF
TGTGCCAGCATTGGGGCGGGGGGGCGAAGAAGCGAGCAGTACTTC
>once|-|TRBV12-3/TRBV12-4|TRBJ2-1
CASSRRSSGQYSYNEQFF
TGTGCCAGCAGCCGTCGGTCATCGGGGCAGTACTCCTACAATGAGCAGTTCTTC
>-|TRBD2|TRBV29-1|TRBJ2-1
CSVRLAGRNNEQFF
TGCAGCGTTCGACTAGCGGGGAGAAACAATGAGCAGTTCTTC
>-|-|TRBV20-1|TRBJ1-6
CSAHRDPYNSPLHF
TGCAGTGCCCACAGGGACCCATATAATTCACCCCTCCACTTT
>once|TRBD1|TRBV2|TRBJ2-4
CASSDPRQGIYIQYF
TGTGCCAGCAGTGACCCACGACAGGGTATTTACATTCAGTACTTC
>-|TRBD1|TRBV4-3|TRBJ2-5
CASSQGTGYGTQYF
TGCGCCAGCAGCCAAGGGACAGGTTATGGGACCCAGTACTTC
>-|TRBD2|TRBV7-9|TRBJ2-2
CASSPWGGGNTGELFF
TGTGCCAGCAGCCCGTGGGGCGGGGGTAACACCGGGGAGCTGTTTTTT
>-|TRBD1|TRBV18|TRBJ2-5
CASSPAQGSQETQYF
TGTGCCAGCTCACCAGCACAGGGGAGTCAAGAGACCCAGTACTTC